A single sample is the source of the 23 T cell receptor beta chains below, sequenced in a study of blood T cell repertoires in COVID-19. The repertoire was sequenced with immunoSEQ multiplex PCR; TCRdb's copy has only in-frame clones and lacks some. The sample holds 300,000 to 400,000 clones, around 89% seen once. Sample: PBMCs or T cells enriched from blood (not recorded which). All receptors derive from a woman aged 18-30 years who had recovered from COVID-19.

The chain employs TRBV7-2 and TRBJ1-4; D unresolved. The CDR3 totals 16 residues. V was clipped by 0 bases and J by 7 bases, with 15 bases between them. Germline lookup yields CDR1 SGHTA and CDR2 FQGNSA. The CDR3 sequence: CASSLARAGLGEKLFF. The CDR3 DNA reads as TGTGCCAGCAGCTTAGCGCGGGCAGGATTGGGTGAAAAACTGTTTTTT. Combining the CDR3 with reference TRBV7-2 and TRBJ1-4 gives the whole variable domain GAGVSQSPSNKVTEKGKDVELRCDPISGHTALYWYRQSLGQGLEFLIYFQGNSAPDKSGLPSDRFSAERTGGSVSTLTIQRTQQEDSAVYLCASSLARAGLGEKLFFGSGTQLSVL.

V gene TRBV29-1 combines with J gene TRBJ1-2, with D perhaps matching TRBD1 (5 bases). The CDR3 is 11 residues long. V was clipped by 4 bases and J by 7 bases, with 10 bases between them. Per germline, CDR1 SQVTM and CDR2 ANQGSEA. CDR3 in DNA: TGCAGCGTTGCAGGGTCGGGTGGCTACACCTTC. As protein: CSVAGSGGYTF.

The genes are TRBV6-6 and TRBJ2-3, with 12 bases matching TRBD2. Germline assignment: CDR1 MNHNY and CDR2 SVGAGI (reference sequence). This CDR3 region has 20 residues. J gave up 4 bases and V 5 bases, and 19 bases lay outside the gene matches. The CDR3 coding sequence is TGTGCCAGCAGTCCCTTTCCACCTAGCGGGGGGGTCAGGTTATCAGATACGCAGTATTTT. It encodes CASSPFPPSGGVRLSDTQYF.

This chain uses TRBV11-2 with TRBJ1-4, with a weak D call TRBD1 (5 bases). Trimming shortened V by 2 bases and J by 3 bases, and 13 bases separated the two germline ends. This CDR3 is 16 amino acids long. Germline-derived CDR1 and CDR2 are SGHAT and FQNNGV. This CDR3 is CASSLTKGSPNEKLFF. The CDR3 DNA reads as TGTGCCAGCAGCTTAACGAAGGGGTCTCCTAATGAAAAACTGTTTTTT.

The V gene is TRBV20-1, the J gene TRBJ2-1; D gene uncertain. The CDR3 is made up of 10 amino acids. The germline V and J ends were trimmed by 1 base and 7 bases, with 2 bases remaining between them. Per germline, CDR1 DFQATT and CDR2 SNEGSKA (reference sequence). The CDR3 DNA is TGCAGTGCTAGAGTAAATGAGCAGTTCTTC. This translates into CSARVNEQFF.

The rearrangement links TRBV7-2 to TRBJ2-5; the match to TRBD2 covers 7 bases. With 2 bases clipped from V and 2 bases from J, the junction kept 5 bases outside the gene matches. The germline CDR1 and CDR2 sequences are SGHTA and FQGNSA. The CDR3 runs to 15 residues. The CDR3 nucleotides are TGTGCCAGCAGCTTATGGGCGGGGGTGCAAGAGACCCAGTACTTC. It encodes CASSLWAGVQETQYF.

The genes are TRBV27 and TRBJ1-2; D remains ambiguous. V was clipped by 0 bases and J by 2 bases, with 10 bases between them. The germline V gene encodes CDR1 MNHEY and CDR2 SMNVEV (reference sequence). CDR3 length: 15 amino acids. The CDR3: CASSLSPPRNYGYTF. The CDR3 coding sequence is TGTGCCAGCAGTTTATCCCCTCCCAGGAACTATGGCTACACCTTC.

The chain has TRBV5-1 and TRBJ1-1, with a weak D call TRBD1 (5 bases). V lost 5 bases and J lost 1, with 9 bases in between. The CDR3 is 13 amino acids. CDR1 is SGHRS and CDR2 is YFSETQ in the germline V gene. This CDR3 is CASSRTGNTEAFF. For the CDR3, the DNA is TGCGCCAGCAGTCGTACAGGGAACACTGAAGCTTTCTTT.

This rearrangement joins TRBV2 to TRBJ1-6; D is unresolved. Trimming removed 2 bases from V and 9 bases from J, with 11 bases in between. Germline V gene lookup returns CDR1 SNHLY and CDR2 FYNNEI. The CDR3 has 14 residues. This chain's CDR3 is CASSEFAGSSPLHF. The CDR3 DNA reads as TGTGCCAGCAGTGAATTCGCCGGGAGTTCACCCCTCCACTTT.

The rearrangement links TRBV24-1 to TRBJ2-4; 7 bases agree with TRBD1. CDR1 is KGHDR, CDR2 SFDVKD, per germline. The CDR3 length is 13 residues. With 4 bases clipped from V and 9 bases from J, the junction kept 5 bases outside the gene matches. CDR3 coding DNA: TGTGCCACCAGTGAGACCAGGGGGAGCATTCAGTACTTC. Translation: CATSETRGSIQYF.

The chain is built from TRBV30 and TRBJ1-2; 10 nucleotides align to TRBD1. From germline, CDR1 is GTSNPN and CDR2 SVGIG (reference sequence). This CDR3 is built from 17 residues. J lost 5 bases, V lost 2 bases, and 14 bases had no gene match. In DNA form, the CDR3 reads TGTGCCTGGAGTCCTCGACAGGGGGCAAAAGGAATATATGGCTACACCTTC. This translates into CAWSPRQGAKGIYGYTF.

The J gene is TRBJ1-4, the V gene TRBV5-1; TRBD1 might be the D (6 bases). The ends were cut back, 1 base at V and 8 bases at J, with 9 bases in the middle. The CDR3 contains 13 residues. Germline assignment: CDR1 SGHRS and CDR2 YFSETQ. The CDR3 loop reads CASSLYREEKLFF. The CDR3, as DNA: TGCGCCAGCAGCTTGTACAGGGAAGAAAAACTGTTTTTT.

This clone was counted a few times. The chain joins TRBV7-2 to TRBJ1-1; possibly TRBD1 for D (6 bases). Germline V gene sequence: CDR1 SGHTA, CDR2 FQGNSA. This CDR3 spans 17 amino acids. Trimming left V 1 base short and J 8 bases short, with 23 bases between. Written as DNA, the CDR3 is TGTGCCAGCAGCTTAGAACCCCGGTGGGGACAACTGCGGGAAGCTTTCTTT. Protein: CASSLEPRWGQLREAFF.

The chain links TRBV28 to TRBJ2-7, with D tentatively TRBD2 (6 bases). V was pared by 5 bases and J by 3 bases, with 17 bases between. CDR1 is MDHEN and CDR2 is SYDVKM in the germline V gene. The CDR3 has 15 amino acids. In nucleotides, the CDR3 is TGTGCCAGCAGTCTAACCCGGGAGCCTTACTACGAGCAGTACTTC. Its translation is CASSLTREPYYEQYF.

This chain joins TRBV28 and TRBJ2-1, with 7 bases lining up with TRBD2. Losses at the gene ends were 2 bases for V and 6 bases for J; bases not matched to a gene: 10. Germline V lookup: CDR1 MDHEN, CDR2 SYDVKM. The CDR3 totals 16 residues. CDR3 in DNA: TGTGCCAGCAGTTTACAGGCTAGCGGAGAGTTCAATGAGCAGTTCTTC. Amino acid sequence: CASSLQASGEFNEQFF.

The V gene is TRBV7-2, the J gene TRBJ2-7; 11 bases are a match to TRBD2. This CDR3 region has 17 residues. Losses at the gene ends were 2 bases for V and 1 base for J; bases not matched to a gene: 7. The V gene's germline CDR1 is SGHTA and CDR2 FQGNSA. CDR3 DNA sequence: TGTGCCAGCAGCTTACTACCTAGCGGGGGGATTTCCTACGAGCAGTACTTC. It translates to CASSLLPSGGISYEQYF.

This chain connects TRBV2 to TRBJ1-2; TRBD1 is a possible D gene (5 bases). This CDR3 has 17 amino acids. Germline loops: CDR1 SNHLY, CDR2 FYNNEI. Between the trimmed V and J ends, which lost 9 bases and 4 bases, there was a span of 27 bases. Here the CDR3 reads CASAGDPGPVLSYGYTF. The CDR3 DNA reads as TGTGCCAGTGCGGGGGACCCAGGGCCAGTCCTCTCCTATGGCTACACCTTC.

The chain links TRBV5-1 to TRBJ1-1, with 8 positions matching TRBD1. The V segment lost 4 bases and the J segment 4 bases; nucleotides outside the gene matches: 6. The CDR3 loop spans 14 amino acids. CDR1 is SGHRS, CDR2 YFSETQ, per germline. This chain's CDR3 is CASSRRGLGTEAFF. CDR3 nucleotide sequence: TGCGCCAGCAGCCGCAGGGGGCTTGGCACTGAAGCTTTCTTT.

The rearrangement links TRBV7-3 to TRBJ1-1; possibly TRBD1 for D (6 bases). The CDR3 has 15 amino acids. The V end was cut by 6 bases, the J end by 1 base, with 15 bases between. The V gene's germline CDR1 is SGHTA and CDR2 FQGTGA. The DNA of the CDR3 is TGTGCCAGCAGGTCTGATTTGACAGGGAACACTGAAGCTTTCTTT. Amino acid sequence: CASRSDLTGNTEAFF.

The V and J genes are TRBV5-1 and TRBJ1-6; the match to TRBD1 covers 9 bases. The junction had 7 bases not matched to a gene; V was cut back by 0 bases and J by 9 bases. The CDR3 is made up of 16 amino acids. Germline V gene lookup returns CDR1 SGHRS and CDR2 YFSETQ. The CDR3 sequence: CASSLGDRGSGSPLHF. The CDR3 DNA reads TGCGCCAGCAGCTTGGGAGACAGGGGGTCAGGTTCACCCCTCCACTTT.

This clone was recorded only once. The chain has TRBV30 and TRBJ1-2; 8 positions match TRBD1. CDR3 length: 13 residues. Germline V lookup: CDR1 GTSNPN, CDR2 SVGIG (reference sequence). V lost 3 bases, J lost 4 bases, and 4 bases stayed unmatched. CDR3 DNA sequence: TGTGCCTGGAGAAGGACAGGGCCCTATGGCTACACCTTC. It yields the protein CAWRRTGPYGYTF.

The V gene is TRBV19, the J gene TRBJ1-2; TRBD1 agrees at 10 bases. Germline assignment: CDR1 LNHDA and CDR2 SQIVND (reference sequence). The length of the CDR3 is 14 residues. Trimming at V came to 9 bases and at J to 3 bases, leaving 7 bases not matched to a gene. CDR3 amino acids: CASAGDRGYYGYTF. CDR3 nucleotide sequence: TGTGCCAGCGCTGGGGACAGGGGATACTATGGCTACACCTTC.

The gene calls are TRBV7-2 and TRBJ1-6, with D tentatively TRBD1 (5 bases). The CDR3 is 14 amino acids. V lost 5 bases and J 7 bases, leaving 12 bases between the germline ends. Germline CDR1 reads SGHTA; CDR2 reads FQGNSA. Here the CDR3 DNA reads TGTGCCAGCAGCCCGAGTCGGGGGAATTCACCCCTCCACTTT. Translating gives CASSPSRGNSPLHF.